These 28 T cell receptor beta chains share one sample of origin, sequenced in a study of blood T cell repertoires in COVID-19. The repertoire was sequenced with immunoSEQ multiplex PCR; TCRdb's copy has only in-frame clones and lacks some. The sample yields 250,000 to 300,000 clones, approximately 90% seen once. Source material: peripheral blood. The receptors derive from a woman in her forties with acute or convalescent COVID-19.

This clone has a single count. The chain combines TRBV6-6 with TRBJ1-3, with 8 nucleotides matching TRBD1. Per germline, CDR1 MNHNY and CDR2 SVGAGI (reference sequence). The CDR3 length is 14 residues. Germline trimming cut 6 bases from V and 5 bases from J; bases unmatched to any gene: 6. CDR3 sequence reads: CASSDTGGRNTIYF. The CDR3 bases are TGTGCCAGCAGCGATACAGGGGGTAGAAACACCATATATTTT.

The CDR3 loop is CASSPDRANTEAFF. The CDR3 DNA follows: TGTGCCAGCAGTCCCGACAGGGCGAACACTGAAGCTTTCTTT. The chain carries TRBV27 and TRBJ1-1; 7 nucleotides match TRBD1. The CDR3 has 14 residues. With V trimmed by 5 bases and J by 1 base, 4 bases remained unmatched. Germline V gene lookup returns CDR1 MNHEY and CDR2 SMNVEV (reference sequence).

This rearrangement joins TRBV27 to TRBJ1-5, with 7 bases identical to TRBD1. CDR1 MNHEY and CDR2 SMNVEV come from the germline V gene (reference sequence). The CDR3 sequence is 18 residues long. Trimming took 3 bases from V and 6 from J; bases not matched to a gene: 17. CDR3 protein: CASSFLNRGGIATQPQHF. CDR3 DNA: TGTGCCAGCAGTTTCCTGAACAGGGGCGGGATAGCAACTCAGCCCCAGCATTTT.

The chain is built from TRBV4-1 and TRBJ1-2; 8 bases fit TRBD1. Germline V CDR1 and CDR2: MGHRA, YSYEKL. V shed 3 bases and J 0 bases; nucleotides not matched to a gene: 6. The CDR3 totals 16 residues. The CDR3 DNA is TGCGCCAGCAGCCATCGACAGGGGACGGCTAACTATGGCTACACCTTC. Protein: CASSHRQGTANYGYTF.

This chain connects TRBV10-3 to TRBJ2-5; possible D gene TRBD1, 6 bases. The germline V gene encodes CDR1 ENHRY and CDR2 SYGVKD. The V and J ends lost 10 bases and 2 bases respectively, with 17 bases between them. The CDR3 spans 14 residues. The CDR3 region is CATGGGALQETQYF. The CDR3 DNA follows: TGTGCCACGGGTGGGGGCGCACTTCAAGAGACCCAGTACTTC.

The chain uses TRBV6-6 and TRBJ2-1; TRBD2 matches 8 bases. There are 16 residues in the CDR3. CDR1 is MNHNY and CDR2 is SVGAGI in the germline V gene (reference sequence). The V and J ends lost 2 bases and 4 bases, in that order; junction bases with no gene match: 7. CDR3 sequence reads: CASSYGRLAGYNEQFF. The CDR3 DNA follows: TGTGCCAGCAGTTACGGAAGGCTAGCGGGTTACAATGAGCAGTTCTTC.

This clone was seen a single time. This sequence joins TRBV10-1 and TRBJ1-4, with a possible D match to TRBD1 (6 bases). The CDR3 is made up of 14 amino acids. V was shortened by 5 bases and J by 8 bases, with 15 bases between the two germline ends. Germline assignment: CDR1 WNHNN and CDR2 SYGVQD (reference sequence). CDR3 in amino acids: CASSPNRVREKLFF. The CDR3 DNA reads TGCGCCAGCAGTCCAAACAGGGTCCGCGAAAAACTGTTTTTT.

The CDR3 loop is CASSFDRDGYTF. The CDR3 nucleotides are TGTGCCAGCAGCTTCGACAGGGACGGCTACACCTTC. This sequence joins TRBV5-6 and TRBJ1-2, with 7 bases matching TRBD1. CDR3 length: 12 residues. Trimming removed 2 bases from V and 8 bases from J; junction bases left unmatched: 3. The germline V gene has CDR1 SGHDT and CDR2 YYEEEE.

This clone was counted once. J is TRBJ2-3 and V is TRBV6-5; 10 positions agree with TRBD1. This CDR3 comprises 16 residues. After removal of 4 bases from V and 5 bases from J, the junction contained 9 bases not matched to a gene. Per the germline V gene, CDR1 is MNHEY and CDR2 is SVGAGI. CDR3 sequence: CASSSRTTGGLDTQYF. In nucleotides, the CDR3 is TGTGCCAGCAGTTCACGTACGACAGGGGGCTTAGATACGCAGTATTTT.

The CDR3 protein is CAWSTGAYGYTF. CDR3 in DNA: TGTGCCTGGAGTACGGGAGCCTATGGCTACACCTTC. This rearrangement joins TRBV30 to TRBJ1-2; D gene unclear. Germline values: CDR1 GTSNPN, CDR2 SVGIG (reference sequence). CDR3 length equals 12 residues. The ends were cut back, 2 bases at V and 4 bases at J, with 8 bases in the middle.

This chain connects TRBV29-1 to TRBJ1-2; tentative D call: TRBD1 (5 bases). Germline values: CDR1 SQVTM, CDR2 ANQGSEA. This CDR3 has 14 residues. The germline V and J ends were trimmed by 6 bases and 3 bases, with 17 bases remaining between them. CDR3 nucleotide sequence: TGCAGCGTGGAGGGCAGGGAACGCTACTATGGCTACACCTTC. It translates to CSVEGRERYYGYTF.

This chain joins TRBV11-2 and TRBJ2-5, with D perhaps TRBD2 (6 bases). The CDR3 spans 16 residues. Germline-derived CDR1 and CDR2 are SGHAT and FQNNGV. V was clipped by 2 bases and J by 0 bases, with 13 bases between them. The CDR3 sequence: CASSLRASAYQETQYF. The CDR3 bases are TGTGCCAGCAGCTTAAGGGCTAGCGCGTACCAAGAGACCCAGTACTTC. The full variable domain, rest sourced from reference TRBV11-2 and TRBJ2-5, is EAGVAQSPRYKIIEKRQSVAFWCNPISGHATLYWYQQILGQGPKLLIQFQNNGVVDDSQLPKDRFSAERLKGVDSTLKIQPAKLEDSAVYLCASSLRASAYQETQYFGPGTRLLVL.

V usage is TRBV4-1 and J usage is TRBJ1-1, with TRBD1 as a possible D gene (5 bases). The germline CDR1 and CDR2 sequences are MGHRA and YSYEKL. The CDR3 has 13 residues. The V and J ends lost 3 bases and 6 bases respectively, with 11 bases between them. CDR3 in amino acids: CASSHPDRAEAFF. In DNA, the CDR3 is TGCGCCAGCAGCCACCCAGACAGAGCTGAAGCTTTCTTT.

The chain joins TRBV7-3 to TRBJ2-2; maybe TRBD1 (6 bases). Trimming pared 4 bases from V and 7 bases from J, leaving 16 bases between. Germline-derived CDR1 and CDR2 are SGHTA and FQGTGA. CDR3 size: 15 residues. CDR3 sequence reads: CASSSYLGAGGELFF. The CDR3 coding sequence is TGTGCCAGCAGCTCCTATCTGGGGGCGGGCGGGGAGCTGTTTTTT.

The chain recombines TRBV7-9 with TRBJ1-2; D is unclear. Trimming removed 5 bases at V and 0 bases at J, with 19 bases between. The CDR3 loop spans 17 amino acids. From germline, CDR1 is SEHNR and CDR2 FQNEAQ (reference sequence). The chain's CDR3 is CASSHRLPPITNYGYTF. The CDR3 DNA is TGTGCCAGCAGCCACCGACTCCCACCGATAACTAACTATGGCTACACCTTC.

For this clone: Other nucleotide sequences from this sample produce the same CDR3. Written as DNA, the CDR3 is TGTGCCAGCAGTTACTCCAGGGGGGACACTGAAGCTTTCTTT. This encodes CASSYSRGDTEAFF. The chain has TRBV6-5 and TRBJ1-1; 7 positions agree with TRBD1. The J segment lost 3 bases and the V segment lost 0 bases, leaving 1 base of the junction unmatched. Germline V gene sequence: CDR1 MNHEY, CDR2 SVGAGI. CDR3 length equals 14 residues.

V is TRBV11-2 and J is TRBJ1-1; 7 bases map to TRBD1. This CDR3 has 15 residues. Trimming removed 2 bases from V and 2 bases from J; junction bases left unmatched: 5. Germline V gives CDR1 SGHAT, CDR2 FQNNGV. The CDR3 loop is CASSLTGVVNTEAFF. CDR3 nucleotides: TGTGCCAGCAGCTTAACAGGGGTGGTAAACACTGAAGCTTTCTTT. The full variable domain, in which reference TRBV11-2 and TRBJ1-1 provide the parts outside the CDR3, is EAGVAQSPRYKIIEKRQSVAFWCNPISGHATLYWYQQILGQGPKLLIQFQNNGVVDDSQLPKDRFSAERLKGVDSTLKIQPAKLEDSAVYLCASSLTGVVNTEAFFGQGTRLTVV.

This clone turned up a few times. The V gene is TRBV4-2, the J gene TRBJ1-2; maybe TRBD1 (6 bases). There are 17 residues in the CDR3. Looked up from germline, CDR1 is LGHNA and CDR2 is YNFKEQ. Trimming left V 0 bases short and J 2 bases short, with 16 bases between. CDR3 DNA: TGTGCCAGCAGCCAAGATTGGGGGGGCGAATTAAACTATGGCTACACCTTC. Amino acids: CASSQDWGGELNYGYTF.

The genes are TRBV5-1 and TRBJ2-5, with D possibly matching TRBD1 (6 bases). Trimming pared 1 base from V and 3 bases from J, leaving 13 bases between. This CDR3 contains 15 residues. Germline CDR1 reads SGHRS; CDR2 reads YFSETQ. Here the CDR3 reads CASSLLGTREETQYF. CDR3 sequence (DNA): TGCGCCAGCAGCTTGTTGGGGACAAGGGAAGAGACCCAGTACTTC.

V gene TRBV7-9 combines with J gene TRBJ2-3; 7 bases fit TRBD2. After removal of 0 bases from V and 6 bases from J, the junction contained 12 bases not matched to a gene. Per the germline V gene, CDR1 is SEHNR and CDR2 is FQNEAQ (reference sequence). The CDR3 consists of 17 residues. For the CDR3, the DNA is TGTGCCAGCAGCTTAGCTCTAAGTCGGCGGGGAGGGGATACGCAGTATTTT. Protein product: CASSLALSRRGGDTQYF.

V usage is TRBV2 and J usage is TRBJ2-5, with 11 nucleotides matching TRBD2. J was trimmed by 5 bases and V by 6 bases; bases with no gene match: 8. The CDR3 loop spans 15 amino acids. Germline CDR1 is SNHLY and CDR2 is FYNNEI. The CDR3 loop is CASRTLAGGRETQYF. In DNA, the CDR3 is TGTGCCAGCAGAACTCTAGCGGGGGGACGGGAGACCCAGTACTTC.

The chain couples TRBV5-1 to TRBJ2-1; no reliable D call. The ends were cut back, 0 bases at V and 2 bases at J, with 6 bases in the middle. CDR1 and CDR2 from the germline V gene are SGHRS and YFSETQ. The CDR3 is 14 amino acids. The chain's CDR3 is CASSLDQTYNEQFF. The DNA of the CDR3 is TGCGCCAGCAGCTTGGACCAGACCTACAATGAGCAGTTCTTC.

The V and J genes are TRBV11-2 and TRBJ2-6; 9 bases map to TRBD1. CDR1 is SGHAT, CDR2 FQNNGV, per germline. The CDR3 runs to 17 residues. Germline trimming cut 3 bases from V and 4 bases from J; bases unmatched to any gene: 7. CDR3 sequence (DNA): TGTGCCAGCAGCTTCGGGGACAGGGAGCACGGGGCCAACGTCCTGACTTTC. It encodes CASSFGDREHGANVLTF. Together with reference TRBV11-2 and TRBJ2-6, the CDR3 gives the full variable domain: EAGVAQSPRYKIIEKRQSVAFWCNPISGHATLYWYQQILGQGPKLLIQFQNNGVVDDSQLPKDRFSAERLKGVDSTLKIQPAKLEDSAVYLCASSFGDREHGANVLTFGAGSRLTVL.

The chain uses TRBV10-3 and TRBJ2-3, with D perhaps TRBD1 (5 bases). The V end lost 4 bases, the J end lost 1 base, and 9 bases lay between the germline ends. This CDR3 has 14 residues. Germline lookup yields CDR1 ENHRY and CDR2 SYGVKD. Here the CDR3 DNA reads TGTGCCATCAGTGTGGCAGGGCGCACAGATACGCAGTATTTT. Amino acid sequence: CAISVAGRTDTQYF.

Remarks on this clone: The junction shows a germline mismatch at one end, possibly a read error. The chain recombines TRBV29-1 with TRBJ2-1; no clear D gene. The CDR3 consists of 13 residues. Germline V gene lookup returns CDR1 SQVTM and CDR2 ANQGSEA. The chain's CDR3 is CSIYPPTAPLLVF. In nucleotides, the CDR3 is TGCAGCATCTACCCCCCTACCGCCCCCCTTCTTGTCTTC.

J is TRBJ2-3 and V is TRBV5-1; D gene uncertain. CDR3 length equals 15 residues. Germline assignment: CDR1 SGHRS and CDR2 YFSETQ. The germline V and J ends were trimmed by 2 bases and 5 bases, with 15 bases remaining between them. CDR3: CASSLGTPGRDTQYF. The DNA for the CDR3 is TGCGCCAGCAGCTTAGGAACCCCAGGTAGAGATACGCAGTATTTT.

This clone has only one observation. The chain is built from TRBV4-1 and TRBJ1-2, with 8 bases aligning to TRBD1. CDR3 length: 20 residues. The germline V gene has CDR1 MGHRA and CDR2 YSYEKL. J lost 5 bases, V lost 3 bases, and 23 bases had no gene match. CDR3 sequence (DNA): TGCGCCAGCAGCCAGAGGAGGGGGTTCTTGAGGAGGGGACAGGTTTATGGCTACACCTTC. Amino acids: CASSQRRGFLRRGQVYGYTF.

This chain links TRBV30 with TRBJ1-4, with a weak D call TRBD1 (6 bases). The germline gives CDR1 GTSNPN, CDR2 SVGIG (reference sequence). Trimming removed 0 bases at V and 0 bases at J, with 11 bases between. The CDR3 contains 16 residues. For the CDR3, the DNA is TGTGCCTGGAGTGTAGGGGACACTACAACTAATGAAAAACTGTTTTTT. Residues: CAWSVGDTTTNEKLFF.